There are many counts of the clone carrying this T cell receptor (beta chain). What it recognizes is unknown. The data were obtained in a study of Graves' ophthalmopathy and Graves' hyperthyroidism. Whole-study results and caveats: In blood, most expanded thyroid clonotypes above 0.001 frequency were also detected. With a specificity of 72.22% and a sensitivity of approximately 68%, the model predicted ophthalmopathy progression.

Pregnancy or lactation, uncontrolled infections and other autoimmune diseases were grounds for excluding patients. The diagnostic workup employed clinical symptoms, serum thyroxine, TRAb, thyroid ultrasound and orbital computed tomography. The CDR3 consists of 15 residues. Per the germline V gene, CDR1 is SGHDT and CDR2 is YYEEEE. The V and J ends lost 4 bases and 2 bases, in that order; junction bases with no gene match: 8. Investigators amplified TCR beta CDR3 regions from RNA transcripts. The first-round RT-PCR employed HTBI primers together with the Qiagen OneStep RT-PCR kit. A multiplex PCR was then performed as the second round. One entry per CDR3 protein results from TCRdb running MiXCR on the multiplex PCR reads. The repertoire holds some 1.1 million distinct CDR3 sequences, about two fifths seen once, with approximately 10% in the top ten.

The sequence derives from an adult man with Graves' hyperthyroidism. V and J are TRBV5-6 and TRBJ1-1; 7 positions agree with TRBD1. Material for sequencing was peripheral blood or thyroid tissue (not recorded which). This CDR3 reads CASSPDGTANTEAFF. The CDR3 nucleotides are TGTGCCAGCAGCCCTGACGGGACAGCAAACACTGAAGCTTTCTTT. The full variable domain, with the rest looked up from reference TRBV5-6 and TRBJ1-1, is DAGVTQSPTHLIKTRGQQVTLRCSPKSGHDTVSWYQQALGQGPQFIFQYYEEEERQRGNFPDRFSGHQFPNYSSELNVNALLLGDSALYLCASSPDGTANTEAFFGQGTRLTVV.